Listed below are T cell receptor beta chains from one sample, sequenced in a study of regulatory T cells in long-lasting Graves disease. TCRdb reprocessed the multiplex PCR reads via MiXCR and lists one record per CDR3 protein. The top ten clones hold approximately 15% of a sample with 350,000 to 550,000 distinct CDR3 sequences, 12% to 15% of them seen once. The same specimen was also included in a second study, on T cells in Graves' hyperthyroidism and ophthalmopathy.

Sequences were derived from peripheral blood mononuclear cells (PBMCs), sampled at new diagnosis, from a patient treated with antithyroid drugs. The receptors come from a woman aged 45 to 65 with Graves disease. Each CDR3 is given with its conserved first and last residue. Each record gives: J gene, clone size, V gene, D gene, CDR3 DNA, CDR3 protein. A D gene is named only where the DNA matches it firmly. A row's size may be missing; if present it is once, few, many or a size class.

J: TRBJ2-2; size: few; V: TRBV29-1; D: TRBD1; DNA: TGCAGCGTGCCGGGACAGGGGTACGGCACCGGGGAGCTGTTTTTT; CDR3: CSVPGQGYGTGELFF
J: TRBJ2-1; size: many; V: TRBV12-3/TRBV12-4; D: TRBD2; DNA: TGTGCCAGCAGCGACCGCCGGCTAGCGGGAGGGCCTGTCTACAATGAGCAGTTCTTC; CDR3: CASSDRRLAGGPVYNEQFF
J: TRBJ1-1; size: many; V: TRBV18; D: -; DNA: TGTGCCAGCAGCCCCCGCGTGAACACTGAAGCTTTCTTT; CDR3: CASSPRVNTEAFF
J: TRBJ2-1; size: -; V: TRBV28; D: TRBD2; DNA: TGTGCCAGCAGTACGACTAGCGGGAGGTCTGAGCAGTTCTTC; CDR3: CASSTTSGRSEQFF
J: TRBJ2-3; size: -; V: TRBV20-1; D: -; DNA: TGCAGTGCTAGCGGTCACACAGATACGCAGTATTTT; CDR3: CSASGHTDTQYF
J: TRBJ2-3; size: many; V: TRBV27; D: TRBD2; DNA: TGTGCCAGTATGATCGGGACTAGCGGGATTGCAGATACGCAGTATTTT; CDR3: CASMIGTSGIADTQYF
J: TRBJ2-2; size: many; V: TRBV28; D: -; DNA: TGTGCCAGCAGTTCTTTTTTCGGTGCAAACACCGGGGAGCTGTTTTTT; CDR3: CASSSFFGANTGELFF
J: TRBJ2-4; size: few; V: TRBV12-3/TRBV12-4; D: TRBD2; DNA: TGTGCCAGCAGTTTATTCCTAGCGGGAGAAAACATTCAGTACTTC; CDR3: CASSLFLAGENIQYF
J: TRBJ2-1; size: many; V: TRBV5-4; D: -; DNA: TGTGCCAGCCAACGTTCTGCTGGACCGCTAGGGAATGAGCAGTTCTTC; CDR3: CASQRSAGPLGNEQFF
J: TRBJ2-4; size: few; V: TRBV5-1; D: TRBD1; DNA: TGCGCCAGCAGCTTACGGACAGGGATGGACATTCAGTACTTC; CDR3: CASSLRTGMDIQYF
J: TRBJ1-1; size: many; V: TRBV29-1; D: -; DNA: TGCAGCGTTGAACTTGGGGGAGGGAACACTGAAGCTTTCTTT; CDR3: CSVELGGGNTEAFF
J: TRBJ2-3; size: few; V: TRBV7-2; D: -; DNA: TGTGCCAGCAGCTTAGACACTGAACACACAGATACGCAGTATTTT; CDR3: CASSLDTEHTDTQYF
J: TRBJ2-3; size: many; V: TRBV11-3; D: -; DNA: TGTGCCAGCAGCTTAGGAAGTCTAGCGAACAGCACAGATACGCAGTATTTT; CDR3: CASSLGSLANSTDTQYF
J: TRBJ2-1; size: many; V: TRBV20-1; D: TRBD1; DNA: TGCAGTGCTACTGACAGGGGGTACAATGAGCAGTTCTTC; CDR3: CSATDRGYNEQFF
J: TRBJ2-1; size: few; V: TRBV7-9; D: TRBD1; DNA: TGTGCCAGCAGCTTAGGGGACAGGGGTGAGTTCTTC; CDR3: CASSLGDRGEFF
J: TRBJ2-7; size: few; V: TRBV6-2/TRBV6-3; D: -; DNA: TGTGCCAGCAGTTACCTCGGCAGGGATTACGAGCAGTACTTC; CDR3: CASSYLGRDYEQYF
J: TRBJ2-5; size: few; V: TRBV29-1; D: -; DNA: TGCAGCGTTTTTATAGGTCAAGAGACCCAGTACTTC; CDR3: CSVFIGQETQYF
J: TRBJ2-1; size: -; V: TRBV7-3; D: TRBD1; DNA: TGTGCCAGCAGCTTAGGGGTGACAGGGCCTAACAATGAGCAGTTCTTC; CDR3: CASSLGVTGPNNEQFF
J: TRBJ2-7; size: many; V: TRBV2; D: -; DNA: TGTGCCAGCAGTTTATCGGGACCGCGCGGGGTGGAGCAGTACTTC; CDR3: CASSLSGPRGVEQYF
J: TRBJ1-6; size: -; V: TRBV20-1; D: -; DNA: TGCAGTGCTAGAGAAGGGGATTCACCCCTCCACTTT; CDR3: CSAREGDSPLHF
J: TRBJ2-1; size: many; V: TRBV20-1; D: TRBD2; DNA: TGCAGTGCCCTTAGCGGGAGAGGTAACAATGAGCAGTTCTTC; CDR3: CSALSGRGNNEQFF
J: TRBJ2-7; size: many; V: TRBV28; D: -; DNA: TGTGCCAGCAGCCGGGTTTGGGTCTCCTACGAGCAGTACTTC; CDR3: CASSRVWVSYEQYF
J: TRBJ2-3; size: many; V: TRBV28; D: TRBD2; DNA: TGTGCCAGCAGTTTCCGACTAGCGGGAGTAACAGATACGCAGTATTTT; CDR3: CASSFRLAGVTDTQYF
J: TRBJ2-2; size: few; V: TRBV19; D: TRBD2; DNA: TGTGCCAGTAGCCCGCGGGGGGGCGCAGGCACCGGGGAGCTGTTTTTT; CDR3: CASSPRGGAGTGELFF
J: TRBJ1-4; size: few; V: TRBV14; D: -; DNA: TGTGCCAGCAGCCCTCTCCAAGGAGGGGGGGCTAATGAAAAACTGTTTTTT; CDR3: CASSPLQGGGANEKLFF
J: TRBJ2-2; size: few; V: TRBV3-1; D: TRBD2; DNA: TGTGCCAGCAGCCCCCAAGGCGGGACTACGGTCGGGGAGCTGTTTTTT; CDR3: CASSPQGGTTVGELFF
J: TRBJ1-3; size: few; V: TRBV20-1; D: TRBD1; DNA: TGCAGTGCTCGAGGGGGCCCCGGGACAATCTCTGGAAACACCATATATTTT; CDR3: CSARGGPGTISGNTIYF
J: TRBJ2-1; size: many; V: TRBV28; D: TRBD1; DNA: TGTGCCAGCAGTCAGACAGGGTTCCCGAATTACAATGAGCAGTTCTTC; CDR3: CASSQTGFPNYNEQFF
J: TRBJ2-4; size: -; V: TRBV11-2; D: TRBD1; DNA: TGTGCCAGCAGCTTAGGAGGACAGGGAAACATTCAGTACTTC; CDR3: CASSLGGQGNIQYF
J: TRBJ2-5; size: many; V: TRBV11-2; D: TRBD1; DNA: TGTGCCAGCAGCTGGACCGGGACAGAAGAGACCCAGTACTTC; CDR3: CASSWTGTEETQYF
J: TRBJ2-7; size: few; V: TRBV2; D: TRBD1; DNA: TGTGCCAGCAGTTCCGGGACAGGCCACGAGCAGTACTTC; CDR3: CASSSGTGHEQYF
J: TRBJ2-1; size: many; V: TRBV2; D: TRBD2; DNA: TGTGCCAGCAGACGAGGGACTAGCGGAAAATACAATGAGCAGTTCTTC; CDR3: CASRRGTSGKYNEQFF
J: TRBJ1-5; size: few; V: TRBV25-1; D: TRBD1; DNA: TGTGCCAGCAGTGAGGACAGGGCGGGACAAGAGCCCCAGCATTTT; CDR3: CASSEDRAGQEPQHF
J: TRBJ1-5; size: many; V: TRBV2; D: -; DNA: TGTGCCAGCAATGTTCAGGGGCTACCTAATCAGCCCCAGCATTTT; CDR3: CASNVQGLPNQPQHF
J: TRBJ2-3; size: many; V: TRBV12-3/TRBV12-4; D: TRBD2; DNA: TGTGCCAGCAGTCTTATGTGGCTAGCGGGAGTCTTAGGTGATACGCAGTATTTT; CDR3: CASSLMWLAGVLGDTQYF